The 23 T cell receptor beta chains presented below share a single source sample, sequenced in a study of T cell clonotyping in hematopoietic cell transplantation. Libraries were prepared by immunoSEQ multiplex PCR; TCRdb keeps only in-frame clonotypes and omits some of them. This sample has over 45,000 clones, with around 84% found just once. Time point of the sample: recipient sample about 28 days before transplant, after cytoreduction. This sample comprised peripheral blood mononuclear cells, obtained before stem cell transplant. Receptors were obtained from a man aged 55 to 70 with biphenotypic leukemia. Some clones in this sample may be carry-over from other donors' samples.

The J gene is TRBJ1-1, the V gene TRBV28; no clear D. V lost 7 bases and J 1 base, leaving 16 bases between the germline ends. Germline V lookup: CDR1 MDHEN, CDR2 SYDVKM. The CDR3 has 15 residues. The DNA of the CDR3 is TGTGCCAGCACTTTGGATCCCTTCTCGAACACTGAAGCTTTCTTT. It codes for CASTLDPFSNTEAFF. Filled out from reference TRBV28 and TRBJ1-1, the complete variable domain reads DVKVTQSSRYLVKRTGEKVFLECVQDMDHENMFWYRQDPGLGLRLIYFSYDVKMKEKGDIPEGYSVSREKKERFSLILESASTNQTSMYLCASTLDPFSNTEAFFGQGTRLTVV.

The J gene is TRBJ1-3, the V gene TRBV11-3; no reliable D call. Trimming stripped 0 bases from V and 2 bases from J, with 11 bases between. The germline gives CDR1 SGHNT, CDR2 YENEEA. The CDR3 covers 16 residues. For the CDR3, the DNA is TGTGCCAGCAGCTTAGATCATGCAGAGGCTGGAAACACCATATATTTT. Amino acids: CASSLDHAEAGNTIYF.

This clone was seen more than once but under ten times. This chain's CDR3 is CASSPLQGTIYEQYF. The DNA of the CDR3 is TGTGCCAGCAGCCCGCTGCAGGGGACGATCTACGAGCAGTACTTC. The chain links TRBV7-9 to TRBJ2-7; perhaps TRBD1 as D (6 bases). Trimming took 5 bases from V and 3 from J, leaving 17 bases between them. Germline lookup yields CDR1 SEHNR and CDR2 FQNEAQ (reference sequence). This CDR3 region has 15 residues. Full variable domain (rest looked up from reference TRBV7-9 and TRBJ2-7): DTGVSQNPRHKITKRGQNVTFRCDPISEHNRLYWYRQTLGQGPEFLTYFQNEAQLEKSRLLSDRFSAERPKGSFSTLEIQRTEQGDSAMYLCASSPLQGTIYEQYFGPGTRLTVT.

This rearrangement joins TRBV28 to TRBJ1-4, with TRBD1 identical over 9 bases. The CDR3 has 15 amino acids. J was trimmed by 7 bases and V by 3 bases; bases with no gene match: 6. Per the germline V gene, CDR1 is MDHEN and CDR2 is SYDVKM. CDR3 protein: CASSFGTGQGEKLFF. Here the CDR3 DNA reads TGTGCCAGCAGTTTTGGGACGGGACAGGGTGAAAAACTGTTTTTT.

The V and J genes are TRBV28 and TRBJ2-7; maybe TRBD2 (6 bases). The CDR3 totals 11 residues. V gave up 11 bases and J gave up 0 bases, with 8 bases separating them. In germline, CDR1 is MDHEN, CDR2 SYDVKM. The DNA of the CDR3 is TGTGCCGGAGGGAGCTCCTACGAGCAGTACTTC. This translates into CAGGSSYEQYF.

There are a few counts of this clone. Different DNA sequences within this sample yield the same CDR3. J is TRBJ1-5 and V is TRBV5-6; D gene unclear. The germline V gene encodes CDR1 SGHDT and CDR2 YYEEEE. The CDR3 spans 14 residues. V lost 5 bases to trimming and J lost 0 bases, with 9 bases between them. The CDR3 nucleotides read TGTGCCAGCAGTTTACGGGATAGCAATCAGCCCCAGCATTTT. The encoded protein is CASSLRDSNQPQHF.

CDR3 in DNA: TGTGCCAGCAGCTTCTCGATTAATACGCAGTATTTT. This codes for CASSFSINTQYF. V gene TRBV11-2 combines with J gene TRBJ2-3; D unresolved. The CDR3 has 12 amino acids. Germline lookup yields CDR1 SGHAT and CDR2 FQNNGV. The V and J ends lost 3 bases and 7 bases respectively, with 8 bases between them.

The DNA for the CDR3 is TGTGCCAGTCAGGGCGAGGGGAATGAAAAACTGTTTTTT. Residues: CASQGEGNEKLFF. The rearrangement links TRBV4-2 to TRBJ1-4; D is perhaps TRBD1 (5 bases). With 9 bases removed from V and 5 bases from J, the gap between germline ends came to 13 bases. Per germline, CDR1 LGHNA and CDR2 YNFKEQ. This CDR3 has 13 residues.

This clone appeared a few times. The rearrangement links TRBV6-1 to TRBJ2-3; D not resolved. Germline V lookup: CDR1 MNHNS, CDR2 SASEGT. V lost 7 bases, J lost 4 bases, and 12 bases lay in between. This CDR3 region has 13 residues. This CDR3 is CASTRLVSDTQYF. The CDR3 bases are TGTGCCAGCACTCGACTGGTTTCAGATACGCAGTATTTT.

The chain has TRBV5-6 and TRBJ2-7; the D is unclear. Germline V gives CDR1 SGHDT, CDR2 YYEEEE. The CDR3 loop spans 11 amino acids. V shed 3 bases and J shed 2 bases, with 3 bases lying between them. The CDR3, as DNA: TGTGCCAGCAGCTCGACCTACGAGCAGTACTTC. This translates into CASSSTYEQYF.

The gene calls are TRBV28 and TRBJ1-2, with D possibly being TRBD1 (5 bases). From germline, CDR1 is MDHEN and CDR2 SYDVKM. CDR3 length: 13 amino acids. Trimming removed 6 bases from V and 2 bases from J, with 10 bases in between. In DNA form, the CDR3 reads TGTGCCAGCAGCCCCGACAGAAACTATGGCTACACCTTC. As protein: CASSPDRNYGYTF.

The V call is TRBV6-5, the J call TRBJ1-1; 9 positions agree with TRBD1. CDR1 is MNHEY, CDR2 SVGAGI, per germline. The J segment lost 6 bases and the V segment lost 1 base, leaving 6 bases of the junction unmatched. The CDR3 loop spans 15 amino acids. The CDR3 DNA reads as TGTGCCAGCAGTTACTTAGGACAGGGGAGGCCTGAAGCTTTCTTT. This translates into CASSYLGQGRPEAFF.

The rearrangement links TRBV1 to TRBJ2-3; the D segment call TRBD2 is taken from the table without a DNA check. TRBV1 is shown as a pseudogene. The CDR3 runs 16 residues. For the CDR3, the DNA is TGCACCAGCAGCCCTGGACTAGTTGGTAGCACAGATACGCAGTATTTT. This gives the protein CTSSPGLVGSTDTQYF.

The chain links TRBV6-5 to TRBJ2-7, with D possibly being TRBD1 (5 bases). This CDR3 contains 13 residues. Per the germline V gene, CDR1 is MNHEY and CDR2 is SVGAGI. V was trimmed by 6 bases and J by 4 bases, leaving 13 bases between them. CDR3 in amino acids: CASREGVGYEQYF. DNA for the CDR3: TGTGCCAGCAGGGAAGGGGTGGGTTACGAGCAGTACTTC.

The chain is built from TRBV28 and TRBJ1-1, with unresolved D. Germline V gives CDR1 MDHEN, CDR2 SYDVKM. V was clipped by 7 bases and J by 6 bases, with 12 bases between them. This CDR3 comprises 12 residues. CDR3 loop: CASIFSGSEAFF. The CDR3 DNA sequence: TGTGCCAGCATATTCAGTGGTTCTGAAGCTTTCTTT.

This chain connects TRBV19 to TRBJ1-1; 12 nucleotides line up with TRBD1. CDR3 length: 19 amino acids. CDR1 is LNHDA, CDR2 SQIVND, per germline (reference sequence). V shed 5 bases and J 6 bases; nucleotides not matched to a gene: 19. The CDR3 spells CASSSRDRGLIVYLPEAFF. DNA for the CDR3: TGTGCCAGTAGTTCGAGGGACAGGGGGCTAATTGTCTACCTCCCTGAAGCTTTCTTT.

This chain links TRBV10-2 with TRBJ2-7; 10 nucleotides line up with TRBD2. Trimming took 6 bases from V and 9 from J; bases not matched to a gene: 11. This CDR3 comprises 14 residues. Germline lookup yields CDR1 WSHSY and CDR2 SAAADI. DNA of the CDR3: TGCGCCAGCAGGCCCGGGACTAGCGTCCCCGGGCAGTACTTC. Its translation is CASRPGTSVPGQYF.

The V and J genes are TRBV6-5 and TRBJ2-7, with 7 bases aligning to TRBD1. Germline V lookup: CDR1 MNHEY, CDR2 SVGAGI. CDR3 size: 14 residues. V dropped 6 bases and J dropped 6; count of bases not matched to a gene: 11. Here the CDR3 DNA reads TGTGCCAGCAGACCCAACAGGGGTTCGGCCGAGCAGTACTTC. Translation gives CASRPNRGSAEQYF.

The chain combines TRBV7-9 with TRBJ1-2; D is perhaps TRBD1 (6 bases). The CDR3 loop spans 16 amino acids. The germline gives CDR1 SEHNR, CDR2 FQNEAQ (reference sequence). Trimming left V 1 base short and J 2 bases short, with 14 bases between. The DNA of the CDR3 is TGTGCCAGCAGCTTAGGTCCGGGGGGCCGCAACTATGGCTACACCTTC. Its translation is CASSLGPGGRNYGYTF.

The J gene is TRBJ2-7, the V gene TRBV7-9; D could derive from TRBD1 or TRBD2 (5 bases each). The germline V gene has CDR1 SEHNR and CDR2 FQNEAQ (reference sequence). The CDR3 contains 15 residues. Trimming shortened V by 5 bases and J by 2 bases, and 16 bases separated the two germline ends. The CDR3, as DNA: TGTGCCAGCAGCCGGTCCGGGGCCACAGCCTACGAGCAGTACTTC. Amino acid sequence: CASSRSGATAYEQYF.

The V gene is TRBV6-5, the J gene TRBJ2-7; D gene unclear. The germline V gene encodes CDR1 MNHEY and CDR2 SVGAGI. Trimming shortened V by 0 bases and J by 5 bases, and 17 bases separated the two germline ends. CDR3 length: 16 amino acids. CDR3 DNA sequence: TGTGCCAGCAGTTACTCGGCATCAATCCCCCTCGACGAGCAGTACTTC. It yields the protein CASSYSASIPLDEQYF.

This clone appeared a single time. The chain employs TRBV19 and TRBJ2-7; possibly TRBD1 or TRBD2 for D (6 bases each). V was shortened by 4 bases and J by 4 bases, with 14 bases between the two germline ends. CDR1 and CDR2 (germline): LNHDA, SQIVND (reference sequence). The CDR3 runs 14 residues. The CDR3 DNA reads TGTGCCAGTAGTAACCGCAGGGGAGGTTACGAGCAGTACTTC. Its translation is CASSNRRGGYEQYF.

This clone was seen more than once but under ten times. The rearrangement uses TRBV4-2 and TRBJ2-6, with 8 bases aligning to TRBD2. This CDR3 has 17 amino acids. Germline loops: CDR1 LGHNA, CDR2 YNFKEQ. The V gene end was trimmed by 0 bases and the J gene end by 4 bases; junction bases not matched to a gene: 5. The CDR3 region has the DNA TGTGCCAGCAGCCAAGATGGCGGGGGGACCGGGGCCAACGTCCTGACTTTC. As protein: CASSQDGGGTGANVLTF.